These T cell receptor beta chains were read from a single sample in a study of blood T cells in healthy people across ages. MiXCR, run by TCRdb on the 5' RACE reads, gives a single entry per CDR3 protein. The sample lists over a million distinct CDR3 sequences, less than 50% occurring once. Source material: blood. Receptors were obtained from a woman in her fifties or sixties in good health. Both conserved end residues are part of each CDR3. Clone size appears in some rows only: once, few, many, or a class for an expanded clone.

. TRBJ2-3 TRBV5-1 CASSLKREVSDTQYF
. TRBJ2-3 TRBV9 CASSVRQGRSSTDTQYF
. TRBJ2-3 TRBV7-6 CASSLVLGSTDTQYF
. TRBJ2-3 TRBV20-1 CSARGGQFTDTQYF
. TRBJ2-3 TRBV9 CASSEWAGTSPTDTQYF
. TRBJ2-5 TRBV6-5 CAAAQGEGTQETQYF
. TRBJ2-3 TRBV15 CATSRDSDTQYF
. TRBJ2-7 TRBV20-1 CSAQGQGAYEQYF
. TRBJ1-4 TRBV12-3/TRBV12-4 CASSWPGTGGEKLFF
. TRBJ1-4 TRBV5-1 CASSLKGANNEKLFF
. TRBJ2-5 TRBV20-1 CSAAQVILAGLVYF
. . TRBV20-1 CSAYVGGGETQFF
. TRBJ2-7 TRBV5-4 CASNPGHSYEQYF
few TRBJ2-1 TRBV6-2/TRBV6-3 CASRRSGGGTYNEQFF
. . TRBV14 CASSQDRLTYNEQYF
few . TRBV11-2 CASSLEWGLYEQYF
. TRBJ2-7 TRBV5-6 CASSLSSRGEQYF
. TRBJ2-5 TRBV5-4 CASSSGHGTSDAYEQYF
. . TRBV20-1 CSARLTGWEETQYF
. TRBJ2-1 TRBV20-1 CSASPFGGEQFF
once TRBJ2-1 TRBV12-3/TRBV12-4 CASTLAGVNNEQFF
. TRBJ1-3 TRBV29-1 CSARGGTNSGNTIYF
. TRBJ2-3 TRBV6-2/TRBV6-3 CASSPSGSTSDTQYF
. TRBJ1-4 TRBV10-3 CATPAETRKLFF
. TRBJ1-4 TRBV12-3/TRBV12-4 CANSQTGARVFF
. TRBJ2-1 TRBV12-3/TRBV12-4 CASRIGTSLDEQFF
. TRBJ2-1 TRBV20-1 CSANSGSIYNEQFF
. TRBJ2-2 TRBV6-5 CASSPLNRGELFF
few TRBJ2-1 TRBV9 CASSVDPGGHTDEQFF
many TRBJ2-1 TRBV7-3 CASSPQTSAEQFF
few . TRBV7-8 CASRGLANREQYF
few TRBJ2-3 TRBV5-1 CASAQTGGGSTDTQYF